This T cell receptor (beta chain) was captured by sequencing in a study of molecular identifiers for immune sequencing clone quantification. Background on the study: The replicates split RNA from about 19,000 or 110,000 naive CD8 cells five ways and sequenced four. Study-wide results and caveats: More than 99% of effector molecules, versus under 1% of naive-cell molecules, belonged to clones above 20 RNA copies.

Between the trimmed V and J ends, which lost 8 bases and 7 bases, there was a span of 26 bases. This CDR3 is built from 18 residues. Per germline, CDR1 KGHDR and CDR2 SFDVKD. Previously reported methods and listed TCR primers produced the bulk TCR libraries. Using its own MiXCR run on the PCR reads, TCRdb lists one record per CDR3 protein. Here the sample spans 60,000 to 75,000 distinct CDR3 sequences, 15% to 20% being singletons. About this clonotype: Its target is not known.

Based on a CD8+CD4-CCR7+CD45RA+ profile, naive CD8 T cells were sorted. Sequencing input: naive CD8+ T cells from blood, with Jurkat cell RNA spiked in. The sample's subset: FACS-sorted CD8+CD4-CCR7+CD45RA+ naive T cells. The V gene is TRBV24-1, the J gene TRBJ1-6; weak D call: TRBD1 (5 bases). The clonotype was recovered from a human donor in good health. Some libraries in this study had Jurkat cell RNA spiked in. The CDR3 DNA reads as TGTGCCACCAAGGCGAAAAGGGGTACCACTTCTCGAAATTCACCCCTCCACTTT. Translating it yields CATKAKRGTTSRNSPLHF.